A single sample is the source of the 16 T cell receptor beta chains below, sequenced in a study of beta chain features in type 1 diabetes. General study findings and limits: In all four CD4+ subsets, TCRB CDR3 length was significantly, moderately reduced in type 1 diabetes.

The antigens these receptors bind are not known. The whole isolated RNA underwent reverse transcription, so sequencing captured expressed TCRB transcripts. Clones were read by immunoSEQ multiplex PCR, and TCRdb kept only the in-frame ones, dropping some. Of around 250,000 clones listed, around 15% are singletons. The sample consisted of naive CD4+ T cells from blood. Receptor source: a man aged 25-45 years with type 1 diabetes.

This clone appeared a few times. The genes are TRBV4-2 and TRBJ1-2; 7 nucleotides align to TRBD1. With 1 base clipped from V and 7 bases from J, the junction kept 15 bases outside the gene matches. Germline loops: CDR1 LGHNA, CDR2 YNFKEQ. The CDR3 has 17 amino acids. For the CDR3, the DNA is TGTGCCAGCAGCCAAGGGACTCTGTACAGGGGATCTAGTGGCTACACCTTC. Its protein product is CASSQGTLYRGSSGYTF.

This clone was seen only a few times. The chain links TRBV9 to TRBJ2-1; D not certain. The CDR3 totals 15 residues. The V end lost 0 bases, the J end lost 3 bases, and 10 bases lay between the germline ends. Germline V gives CDR1 SGDLS, CDR2 YYNGEE. Here the CDR3 reads CASSVASGLYNEQFF. CDR3 in DNA: TGTGCCAGCAGCGTAGCAAGTGGCCTCTACAATGAGCAGTTCTTC.

The gene calls are TRBV30 and TRBJ2-7; 13 positions match TRBD2. Germline V gene data show CDR1 as GTSNPN and CDR2 as SVGIG (reference sequence). The V and J ends lost 1 base and 3 bases, in that order; junction bases with no gene match: 0. The CDR3 is 14 residues long. The CDR3 bases are TGTGCCTGGAGTGGGACTAGCGGGAGCTACGAGCAGTACTTC. Amino acid sequence: CAWSGTSGSYEQYF.

In nucleotides, the CDR3 is TGTGCCAGCAGCCGGGGGGGGCAGGGAAACTACGAGCAGTACTTC. Translated: CASSRGGQGNYEQYF. V usage is TRBV14 and J usage is TRBJ2-7; possible D gene TRBD2, 7 bases. The germline V gene encodes CDR1 SGHDN and CDR2 FVKESK. This CDR3 region has 15 residues. Trimming took off 4 bases at V and 3 bases at J, with 16 bases between the two ends.

A few counts support this clone. The chain carries TRBV9 and TRBJ1-2; D not resolved. This CDR3 comprises 16 residues. Germline assignment: CDR1 SGDLS and CDR2 YYNGEE. V shed 4 bases and J shed 8 bases, with 24 bases lying between them. This CDR3 reads CASSPRPGPYGSGYTF. The CDR3 nucleotides read TGTGCCAGCAGCCCCAGACCCGGACCCTATGGGAGCGGCTACACCTTC.

The chain employs TRBV4-2 and TRBJ2-5; possibly TRBD2 for D (6 bases). There are 17 residues in the CDR3. CDR1 LGHNA and CDR2 YNFKEQ come from the germline V gene. The ends were cut back, 3 bases at V and 7 bases at J, with 24 bases in the middle. CDR3 sequence reads: CASSQSRGGDKGGTQYF. CDR3 DNA sequence: TGTGCCAGCAGCCAGAGCCGGGGCGGAGACAAGGGAGGGACCCAGTACTTC.

J is TRBJ2-7 and V is TRBV27; no definite D call. The germline V gene has CDR1 MNHEY and CDR2 SMNVEV (reference sequence). The CDR3 runs 14 residues. The V gene lost 5 bases and the J gene lost 6 bases, with 17 bases spanning the gap. CDR3 sequence (DNA): TGTGCCAGCAGTCCTTACCCGACTCTGTTCGAGCAGTACTTC. Translating it yields CASSPYPTLFEQYF.

This clone turned up a few times. The chain carries TRBV15 and TRBJ2-7; D not certain. Trimming shortened V by 0 bases and J by 3 bases, and 9 bases separated the two germline ends. The CDR3 contains 14 residues. CDR1 LNHNV and CDR2 YYDKDF come from the germline V gene (reference sequence). Here the CDR3 reads CATSRDPGIYEQYF. DNA of the CDR3: TGTGCCACCAGCAGAGATCCAGGAATCTACGAGCAGTACTTC.

Points on this clone: This sample includes further DNA sequences coding for the same CDR3. The J gene is TRBJ1-2, the V gene TRBV28, with 8 bases identical to TRBD1. Germline lookup yields CDR1 MDHEN and CDR2 SYDVKM. V gave up 6 bases and J gave up 3 bases; unmatched junction bases: 3. The CDR3 consists of 13 residues. The CDR3 loop reads CASRAGGDYGYTF. The DNA of the CDR3 is TGTGCCAGCAGGGCAGGGGGCGACTATGGCTACACCTTC.

In nucleotides, the CDR3 is TGTGCCAGCAGCTGGGCGAGAATCTACACCTTC. It specifies CASSWARIYTF. The chain couples TRBV5-6 to TRBJ1-2; D gene ambiguous. Looked up from germline, CDR1 is SGHDT and CDR2 is YYEEEE. V lost 3 bases and J lost 10, with 10 bases in between. This CDR3 spans 11 amino acids.

The CDR3 coding sequence is TGCGCCAGCAGCTTGGAAAACAGGGCTCTAGCTGACTATGGCTACACCTTC. Amino acids: CASSLENRALADYGYTF. The rearrangement uses TRBV5-1 and TRBJ1-2, with D possibly matching TRBD1 (6 bases). The V gene lost 0 bases and the J gene lost 3 bases, with 18 bases spanning the gap. Per the germline V gene, CDR1 is SGHRS and CDR2 is YFSETQ. This CDR3 has 17 residues.

This chain connects TRBV29-1 to TRBJ1-2, with D possibly being TRBD1 (5 bases). This CDR3 has 12 residues. The germline CDR1 and CDR2 sequences are SQVTM and ANQGSEA. V lost 5 bases to trimming and J lost 2 bases, with 9 bases between them. CDR3 loop: CSVYGGNYGYTF. CDR3 bases: TGCAGCGTTTACGGGGGAAACTATGGCTACACCTTC. Filled out from reference TRBV29-1 and TRBJ1-2, the complete variable domain reads SAVISQKPSRDICQRGTSLTIQCQVDSQVTMMFWYRQQPGQSLTLIATANQGSEATYESGFVIDKFPISRPNLTFSTLTVSNMSPEDSSIYLCSVYGGNYGYTFGSGTRLTVV.

V gene TRBV27 combines with J gene TRBJ2-7, with D perhaps matching TRBD2 (5 bases). Trimming removed 3 bases from V and 5 bases from J, with 14 bases in between. Per germline, CDR1 MNHEY and CDR2 SMNVEV (reference sequence). The CDR3 has 14 amino acids. The CDR3 DNA sequence: TGTGCCAGCAGTTTCGACGGGCGGGTAGACGAGCAGTACTTC. This translates into CASSFDGRVDEQYF.

V is TRBV28 and J is TRBJ1-2; 8 bases line up with TRBD1. V gave up 4 bases and J gave up 2 bases; unmatched junction bases: 9. Germline values: CDR1 MDHEN, CDR2 SYDVKM. The CDR3 contains 16 residues. DNA for the CDR3: TGTGCCAGCAGTTCGCTAGGACAGGGCGTCAACTATGGCTACACCTTC. Its protein is CASSSLGQGVNYGYTF.

This clone was observed a handful of times. The chain recombines TRBV4-1 with TRBJ2-5; TRBD2 aligns across 9 bases. Germline CDR1 reads MGHRA; CDR2 reads YSYEKL. The CDR3 totals 17 residues. Trimming cost V 0 bases and J 3 bases; bases outside gene matches: 8. The CDR3 DNA follows: TGCGCCAGCAGCCAAGATTGGGTATCTAGCGGGAAAGAGACCCAGTACTTC. Amino acid sequence: CASSQDWVSSGKETQYF.

This clone was counted only a few times. The rearrangement uses TRBV7-8 and TRBJ2-1; 12 nucleotides match TRBD2. There are 19 residues in the CDR3. Trimming took 4 bases from V and 1 from J; bases not matched to a gene: 11. The germline CDR1 and CDR2 sequences are SGHVS and FQNEAQ. CDR3 loop: CASSSRLAGDILSYNEQFF. The CDR3 nucleotides read TGTGCCAGCAGCTCCAGACTAGCGGGAGACATATTATCCTACAATGAGCAGTTCTTC.